Listed here are 20 T cell receptor beta chains from one sample, sequenced in a study of T cells in localized non-small cell lung cancer. Profiling relied on immunoSEQ multiplex PCR, and the TCRdb table lists in-frame clones only, not all of them. The table records about 56,000 clones, 86% of them present only once. This specimen consisted of peripheral blood, obtained before any cancer treatment. These receptors were collected from a woman aged 35-70 years with stage I lung adenocarcinoma.

V and J are TRBV6-5 and TRBJ1-6; D not certain. Germline CDR1 reads MNHEY; CDR2 reads SVGAGI. This CDR3 region has 12 residues. V gave up 10 bases and J gave up 10 bases, with 14 bases separating them. The CDR3 reads CATRASGSPLHF. The CDR3, as DNA: TGTGCCACCCGGGCATCCGGCTCACCCCTCCACTTT.

This chain joins TRBV19 and TRBJ1-1, with TRBD1 identical over 7 bases. V dropped 4 bases and J dropped 8; count of bases not matched to a gene: 4. Germline V CDR1 and CDR2: LNHDA, SQIVND (reference sequence). This CDR3 region has 12 residues. CDR3 loop: CASSTRTGEAFF. The CDR3 nucleotides are TGTGCCAGTAGTACCCGGACAGGAGAAGCTTTCTTT.

This clone has only one observation. The rearrangement joins TRBV7-9 to TRBJ1-2; D gene uncertain. V shed 1 base and J shed 2 bases, with 8 bases lying between them. In germline, CDR1 is SEHNR, CDR2 FQNEAQ (reference sequence). The CDR3 is 14 amino acids. CDR3 amino acids: CASSLDYGNYGYTF. In DNA form, the CDR3 reads TGTGCCAGCAGCTTAGATTACGGGAACTATGGCTACACCTTC. Full variable domain (rest looked up from reference TRBV7-9 and TRBJ1-2): DTGVSQNPRHKITKRGQNVTFRCDPISEHNRLYWYRQTLGQGPEFLTYFQNEAQLEKSRLLSDRFSAERPKGSFSTLEIQRTEQGDSAMYLCASSLDYGNYGYTFGSGTRLTVV.

The chain uses TRBV18 and TRBJ2-7; maybe TRBD1 (6 bases). The CDR3 totals 15 residues. Germline-derived CDR1 and CDR2 are KGHSH and LQKENI. The ends were cut back, 4 bases at V and 0 bases at J, with 13 bases in the middle. DNA for the CDR3: TGTGCCAGCTCACTGCTCGGGACACCCTCCTACGAGCAGTACTTC. Translation: CASSLLGTPSYEQYF.

V gene TRBV6-5 combines with J gene TRBJ1-2; D is ambiguous. Germline-derived CDR1 and CDR2 are MNHEY and SVGAGI. This CDR3 comprises 13 residues. Trimming pared 5 bases from V and 7 bases from J, leaving 14 bases between. CDR3: CASSSPPKGGYTF. Written as DNA, the CDR3 is TGTGCCAGCAGTAGCCCACCTAAGGGTGGCTACACCTTC.

The J gene is TRBJ2-7, the V gene TRBV6-1; weak D call: TRBD1 (5 bases). This CDR3 has 14 amino acids. CDR1 and CDR2 (germline): MNHNS, SASEGT. Trimming removed 2 bases from V and 1 base from J, with 9 bases in between. In nucleotides, the CDR3 is TGTGCCAGCAGTGAACAGGGTCGTTCCTACGAGCAGTACTTC. Translated: CASSEQGRSYEQYF.

V gene TRBV5-4 combines with J gene TRBJ2-5, with D perhaps matching TRBD2 (6 bases). With 3 bases removed from V and 5 bases from J, the gap between germline ends came to 11 bases. Germline V lookup: CDR1 SGHNT, CDR2 YYREEE (reference sequence). The CDR3 covers 13 residues. CDR3 amino acids: CASSSQREETQYF. The DNA for the CDR3 is TGTGCCAGCAGCTCCCAACGGGAGGAGACCCAGTACTTC. Combining the CDR3 with reference TRBV5-4 and TRBJ2-5 gives the whole variable domain ETGVTQSPTHLIKTRGQQVTLRCSSQSGHNTVSWYQQALGQGPQFIFQYYREEENGRGNFPPRFSGLQFPNYSSELNVNALELDDSALYLCASSSQREETQYFGPGTRLLVL.

The chain links TRBV28 to TRBJ2-7, with D tentatively TRBD2 (6 bases). This CDR3 spans 14 amino acids. Deletions cut 4 bases from V and 2 bases from J, with 12 bases between. From germline, CDR1 is MDHEN and CDR2 SYDVKM. This chain's CDR3 is CASSSGTFAYEQYF. The CDR3 DNA reads TGTGCCAGCAGTTCCGGGACTTTTGCCTACGAGCAGTACTTC.

This chain joins TRBV6-5 and TRBJ2-2, with D possibly TRBD1 on 6 matching bases. Trimming took off 6 bases at V and 4 bases at J, with 15 bases between the two ends. The CDR3 has 15 amino acids. The germline CDR1 and CDR2 sequences are MNHEY and SVGAGI. CDR3 bases: TGTGCCAGCAGGCCCCTAGGGGGAGCCACCGGGGAGCTGTTTTTT. Translating it yields CASRPLGGATGELFF.

This chain uses TRBV19 with TRBJ1-6; D gene unclear. The CDR3 covers 12 residues. Germline CDR1 is LNHDA and CDR2 is SQIVND (reference sequence). V gave up 8 bases and J gave up 3 bases, with 5 bases separating them. The CDR3 sequence: CASWDYNSPLHF. The CDR3 DNA sequence: TGTGCCAGTTGGGACTATAATTCACCCCTCCACTTT. The full variable domain, rest sourced from reference TRBV19 and TRBJ1-6, is DGGITQSPKYLFRKEGQNVTLSCEQNLNHDAMYWYRQDPGQGLRLIYYSQIVNDFQKGDIAEGYSVSREKKESFPLTVTSAQKNPTAFYLCASWDYNSPLHFGNGTRLTVT.

V gene TRBV5-4 combines with J gene TRBJ1-6; possible D gene TRBD1, 5 bases. There are 14 residues in the CDR3. Germline assignment: CDR1 SGHNT and CDR2 YYREEE (reference sequence). Trimming cost V 9 bases and J 5 bases, with 15 bases left between them. The CDR3 nucleotides read TGTGCCACGGACAACGGGGTAAATAATTCACCCCTCCACTTT. Its protein product is CATDNGVNNSPLHF.

V usage is TRBV11-1 and J usage is TRBJ2-7; D gene unclear. The CDR3 spans 13 residues. The ends were cut back, 2 bases at V and 6 bases at J, with 11 bases in the middle. CDR1 SGHAT and CDR2 FQDESV come from the germline V gene (reference sequence). As DNA, the CDR3 is TGTGCCAGCAGCTTAATGGAAGGTTCCGAGCAGTACTTC. Translation gives CASSLMEGSEQYF.

CDR3 nucleotide sequence: TGTGCCAGCAGCTTAGGTGACTGGACCTACGAGCAGTACTTC. It specifies CASSLGDWTYEQYF. This chain links TRBV7-8 with TRBJ2-7; D is undetermined. There are 14 residues in the CDR3. CDR1 is SGHVS and CDR2 is FQNEAQ in the germline V gene. The V gene lost 1 base and the J gene lost 2 bases, with 9 bases spanning the gap.

J is TRBJ1-4 and V is TRBV6-1; weak D call: TRBD1 (6 bases). The germline gives CDR1 MNHNS, CDR2 SASEGT. The CDR3 length is 13 residues. With 9 bases removed from V and 4 bases from J, the gap between germline ends came to 12 bases. The CDR3 is CARSDSLNEKLFF. The CDR3 coding sequence is TGTGCCAGGTCGGACAGCCTTAATGAAAAACTGTTTTTT.

The rearrangement uses TRBV19 and TRBJ1-5; no clear D. The germline gives CDR1 LNHDA, CDR2 SQIVND (reference sequence). Trimming shortened V by 5 bases and J by 6 bases, and 11 bases separated the two germline ends. The CDR3 loop spans 13 amino acids. The CDR3 DNA follows: TGTGCCAGTAGTGTGGAGGGAATTCAGCCCCAGCATTTT. It translates to CASSVEGIQPQHF.

The J gene is TRBJ1-6, the V gene TRBV5-4, with D uncertain. CDR3 length equals 12 residues. V was pared by 0 bases and J by 10 bases, with 5 bases between. Germline-derived CDR1 and CDR2 are SGHNT and YYREEE (reference sequence). CDR3 nucleotide sequence: TGTGCCAGCAGCTTGGCCCAATCACCCCTCCACTTT. This translates into CASSLAQSPLHF.

The J gene is TRBJ1-6, the V gene TRBV30; 11 positions match TRBD1. Germline assignment: CDR1 GTSNPN and CDR2 SVGIG (reference sequence). J lost 6 bases, V lost 5 bases, and 6 bases had no gene match. This CDR3 comprises 15 residues. The CDR3 nucleotides read TGTGCCTGGGATCAGGGGACAGGGGGTAATTCACCCCTCCACTTT. It yields the protein CAWDQGTGGNSPLHF.

The rearrangement joins TRBV19 to TRBJ2-3; 7 bases line up with TRBD1. Germline V gene lookup returns CDR1 LNHDA and CDR2 SQIVND (reference sequence). V was clipped by 5 bases and J by 4 bases; unmatched bases: 9. The CDR3 has 15 residues. CDR3 in DNA: TGTGCCAGTAGTCGAACGGACAGGACCGCAGATACGCAGTATTTT. Translation gives CASSRTDRTADTQYF.

The chain links TRBV6-1 to TRBJ1-2; D perhaps matches TRBD1 (6 bases). The CDR3 loop spans 13 amino acids. V lost 5 bases and J 8 bases, leaving 15 bases between the germline ends. Germline V gene data show CDR1 as MNHNS and CDR2 as SASEGT. As DNA, the CDR3 is TGTGCCAGCAGTAGGGACAAACTAGACGGCTACACCTTC. Amino acids: CASSRDKLDGYTF.

The chain carries TRBV27 and TRBJ2-2; 11 bases match TRBD1. Germline CDR1 reads MNHEY; CDR2 reads SMNVEV (reference sequence). The trim removed 6 bases at V and 2 bases at J, leaving 8 bases unmatched. This CDR3 spans 17 amino acids. This CDR3 is CASRALGQGGNTGELFF. The CDR3 nucleotides read TGTGCCAGCAGAGCGTTGGGACAGGGGGGCAACACCGGGGAGCTGTTTTTT.